The clone carrying this T cell receptor beta chain was detected a few times. These data originate in a study of blood T cell repertoires in COVID-19. Across the whole study: Researchers got acute and convalescent COVID-19 samples from the United States, Italy and Spain. T cells, B-cell-depleted T cells, or PBMCs provided the cDNA or gDNA that served as material.

Repertoires were generated with immunoSEQ multiplex PCR, while TCRdb's copy carries only in-frame clones and drops some. This sample has about 110,000 clones; roughly 84% occur once, and the top ten carry around 4.2%. The CDR3 runs to 14 residues. Germline loops: CDR1 SNHLY, CDR2 FYNNEI. Trimming took off 5 bases at V and 1 base at J, with 11 bases between the two ends. Specimen: peripheral blood. The chain couples TRBV2 to TRBJ1-1; D is unclear. This sequence originates from a human donor in a cohort sampled during active COVID-19. CDR3 DNA sequence: TGTGCCAGCAGTTCTAGCGACAAGAACACTGAAGCTTTCTTT. Encoded protein: CASSSSDKNTEAFF. Combining the CDR3 with reference TRBV2 and TRBJ1-1 gives the whole variable domain EPEVTQTPSHQVTQMGQEVILRCVPISNHLYFYWYRQILGQKVEFLVSFYNNEISEKSEIFDDQFSVERPDGSNFTLKIRSTKLEDSAMYFCASSSSDKNTEAFFGQGTRLTVV.